The T cell receptor beta chain described here comes from a study of technical replicates of blood from several donors (dated by TCRdb to the late 2010s). Library preparation used the immunoSEQ multiplex PCR assay. In TCRdb, the immuneACCESS table is reduced to in-frame sequences with V and J assigned. These tables do not hold every clone; where another copy was compared, an unresolved V gene accounts for under half, and the others remain unexplained. The sample profile shows around 80,000 clones; over 75% of them were found once. The ten largest clones capture around 0.4% of the sample. This clone was seen a single time. It lacks a known antigen. No much larger clonotype is one base removed from it; base qualities were not supplied. The sample consisted of T cells isolated from PBMCs. This receptor was identified in a human donor in good health.

The base sequence is TGTGCCAGCAGTTTTGGACTAGCTAACACCGGGGAGCTGTTTTTT. Its protein reads: CASSFGLANTGELFF. The rearrangement combines TRBV28 with TRBJ2-2; 8 bases in between match TRBD2. The CDR3 covers 15 residues, taking in both the cysteine and the phenylalanine. Of all the DNA, just the CDR3 is kept, 45 bases in frame from base 1. For CDR1 and CDR2, the germline V gene lists MDHEN and SYDVKM. For this chain, trimming is 3 bases at the V end and 2 bases at the J end, and the number of junction bases without a gene match is 2.